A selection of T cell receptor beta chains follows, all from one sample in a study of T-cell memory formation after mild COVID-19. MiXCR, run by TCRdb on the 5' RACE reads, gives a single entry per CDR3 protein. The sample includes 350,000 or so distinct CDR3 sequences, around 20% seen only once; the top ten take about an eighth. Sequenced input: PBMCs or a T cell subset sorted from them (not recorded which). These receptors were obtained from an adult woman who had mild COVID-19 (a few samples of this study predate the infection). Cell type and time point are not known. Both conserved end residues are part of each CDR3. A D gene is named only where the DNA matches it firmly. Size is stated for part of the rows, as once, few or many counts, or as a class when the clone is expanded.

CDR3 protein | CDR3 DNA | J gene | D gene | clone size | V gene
CASRTGHYGYTF | TGTGCCAGCAGAACGGGACACTATGGCTACACCTTC | TRBJ1-2 | NA | few | TRBV7-9
CASSETDNYYEQYF | TGTGCCAGCAGTGAGACCGACAATTATTACGAGCAGTACTTC | TRBJ2-7 | NA | NA | TRBV28
CASSPGGNIQYF | TGTGCCAGCAGTCCAGGGGGAAACATTCAGTACTTC | TRBJ2-4 | TRBD1 | NA | TRBV7-9
CSVVRGNTIYF | TGCAGCGTTGTAAGGGGGAACACCATATATTTT | TRBJ1-3 | NA | NA | TRBV29-1
CASSKGTSGGRYNEQFF | TGCGCCAGCAGCAAAGGGACTAGCGGGGGCCGTTACAATGAGCAGTTCTTC | TRBJ2-1 | TRBD2 | NA | TRBV4-1
CASSPPSGGATDTQYF | TGTGCCAGCAGCCCGCCTAGCGGGGGGGCCACAGATACGCAGTATTTT | TRBJ2-3 | TRBD2 | NA | TRBV5-4
CAWRFGGANPYEQYF | TGTGCCTGGAGGTTCGGCGGGGCGAACCCCTACGAGCAGTACTTC | TRBJ2-7 | NA | NA | TRBV30
CASSTGDSGQETQYF | TGCGCCAGCAGCACCGGAGATAGCGGGCAAGAGACCCAGTACTTC | TRBJ2-5 | TRBD2 | few | TRBV5-1
CASSFPGSSGSPLHF | TGTGCCAGCAGCTTTCCGGGATCCTCGGGGTCACCCCTCCACTTT | TRBJ1-6 | NA | few | TRBV7-2
CASSATGLSYEQYF | TGTGCCAGTAGTGCGACAGGGTTATCCTACGAGCAGTACTTC | TRBJ2-7 | TRBD1 | few | TRBV19
CSARRWPLSYEQYF | TGCAGTGCTAGAAGGTGGCCCCTCTCCTACGAGCAGTACTTC | TRBJ2-7 | NA | few | TRBV20-1
CASSPRGRGTNEQFF | TGTGCCAGCAGCCCCCGGGGCCGGGGAACCAATGAGCAGTTCTTC | TRBJ2-1 | NA | NA | TRBV7-8
CAISEGQNNSPLHF | TGTGCCATCAGTGAGGGACAAAATAATTCACCCCTCCACTTT | TRBJ1-6 | NA | few | TRBV10-3
CASLGLALSEQYF | TGTGCCAGCCTGGGGCTAGCTCTAAGCGAGCAGTACTTC | TRBJ2-7 | NA | NA | TRBV28
CASSLRAGARNEQFF | TGTGCCAGCAGCTTGAGAGCGGGAGCAAGGAATGAGCAGTTCTTC | TRBJ2-1 | TRBD2 | NA | TRBV7-3
CASSQDGGTGNTIYF | TGTGCCAGCAGCCAAGATGGGGGAACCGGAAACACCATATATTTT | TRBJ1-3 | NA | many | TRBV4-2
CAGRPGGIEQYF | TGTGCCGGCCGGCCCGGAGGGATCGAGCAGTACTTC | TRBJ2-7 | NA | few | TRBV7-9
CASSLEEGAAYLLF | TGCGCCAGCAGCTTGGAGGAAGGGGCAGCCTATCTTCTCTTC | TRBJ1-2 | NA | few | TRBV5-1
CATGKDRTLAGGSTDTQYF | TGTGCCACTGGTAAGGATCGCACACTAGCGGGAGGAAGCACAGATACGCAGTATTTT | TRBJ2-3 | TRBD2 | NA | TRBV24-1
CASSPFRTFGELFF | TGTGCCAGCAGTCCATTCCGGACTTTCGGGGAGCTGTTTTTT | TRBJ2-2 | NA | NA | TRBV12-3/TRBV12-4
CASSQGSGSYEQYF | TGTGCCAGCAGCCAAGGTAGCGGCTCCTACGAGCAGTACTTC | TRBJ2-7 | NA | many | TRBV3-1
CSAPGTVSGANVLTF | TGCAGTGCTCCCGGGACAGTCTCTGGGGCCAACGTCCTGACTTTC | TRBJ2-6 | TRBD1 | NA | TRBV20-1
CTSSIYRGHGTEAFF | TGTACCAGCAGTATCTACAGGGGGCATGGCACTGAAGCTTTCTTT | TRBJ1-1 | TRBD1 | NA | TRBV12-3/TRBV12-4
CASSTPLGQGEETQYF | TGTGCCAGCAGCACCCCCTTGGGACAGGGGGAAGAGACCCAGTACTTC | TRBJ2-5 | TRBD1 | once | TRBV3-1